This T cell receptor (beta chain) comes out of a study of T cell responses to AZD1222 COVID-19 vaccine. At the level of the study: Timing groups of about 4 and about 12 weeks for second doses were pooled.

Germline V gene lookup returns CDR1 LNHDA and CDR2 SQIVND (reference sequence). With 7 bases clipped from V and 12 bases from J, the junction kept 16 bases outside the gene matches. The CDR3 is made up of 15 amino acids. Clones were sequenced by immunoSEQ multiplex PCR, and TCRdb holds only the in-frame ones, with some missing. Found here are 83,000 or so clones, roughly 83% of them singletons; the top ten hold more than 8.5%. Findings of the study overall: Baseline serostatus was positive in only six AZD1222 recipients. Vaccine-related CD4 TCRs covered spike, predominating at 160-218 and 743-854.

About this clone itself: Its antigen is undetermined.

The receptor was derived from an adult in good health. Source: peripheral blood, taken on day 0 of AZD1222 vaccination. This sequence joins TRBV19 and TRBJ2-3; 10 bases are shared with TRBD2. The CDR3 loop is CASTPGLAGVKGQYF. In nucleotides, the CDR3 is TGTGCCAGTACCCCGGGGCTAGCGGGAGTAAAGGGTCAGTATTTT.